Listed below are T cell receptor beta chains from one sample, sequenced in a study of shared clonotypes between healthy human individuals. Assay used: immunoSEQ multiplex PCR; TCRdb lists only in-frame clones, some missing. Found here are approximately 1.4 million clones, 95% to 99% of them singletons; the top ten hold roughly 0.4%. What was sequenced was naive CD4+ T cells sorted from blood. These receptors originate from a young man in good health. Each CDR3 is given with its conserved first and last residue. D genes are given only for firm matches. Not every row has a clone size; where given, it reads once, few, many or a size class.

J gene | clone size | D gene | V gene | CDR3 protein | CDR3 DNA
TRBJ1-2 | once | . | TRBV28 | CASSLRLYGYTF | TGTGCCAGCAGTCTCCGGTTATATGGCTACACCTTC
TRBJ1-3 | . | . | TRBV10-3 | CAVKGELDGNTIYF | TGTGCTGTAAAGGGGGAGTTGGATGGAAACACCATATATTTT
TRBJ2-7 | . | . | TRBV5-4 | CASSPFGDSYEQYF | TGTGCCAGCAGCCCCTTTGGAGACTCCTACGAGCAGTACTTC
TRBJ2-1 | . | . | TRBV29-1 | CSVESTPHEQFF | TGCAGCGTTGAATCGACCCCCCATGAGCAGTTCTTC
TRBJ1-1 | . | . | TRBV6-1 | CASSEVRNTEAFF | TGTGCCAGCAGTGAAGTCCGGAACACTGAAGCTTTCTTT
TRBJ1-5 | . | TRBD1 | TRBV28 | CASTTRGTPQHF | TGTGCCAGCACAACCAGGGGGACGCCCCAGCATTTT
TRBJ2-2 | . | . | TRBV7-9 | CASSAQGGGELFF | TGTGCCAGCAGCGCTCAGGGGGGCGGGGAGCTGTTTTTT
TRBJ2-3 | . | . | TRBV2 | CASNRDADTQYF | TGTGCCAGCAACCGGGACGCAGATACGCAGTATTTT
TRBJ2-6 | . | . | TRBV18 | CASSFLQGINSGANVLTF | TGTGCCAGCTCATTCTTACAGGGCATCAACTCTGGGGCCAACGTCCTGACTTTC
TRBJ2-1 | . | . | TRBV20-1 | CRVGLDEQFF | TGCAGGGTGGGATTGGATGAGCAGTTCTTC
TRBJ2-4 | . | TRBD1 | TRBV6-5 | CASSTGDIQYF | TGTGCCAGCAGCACAGGGGACATTCAGTACTTC